Listed below are T cell receptor beta chains from one sample, sequenced in a study of vaccination and CD4 T cells after COVID-19. Their antigens remain unidentified. Via MiXCR, TCRdb re-called the PCR reads, giving one row per CDR3 protein. This sample has roughly 11,000 distinct CDR3 sequences, with around 41% found just once. This specimen consisted of CD4+ T cells from blood, cultured in vitro, obtained after SARS-CoV-2 vaccination. These receptors were obtained from a human donor who had recovered from COVID-19. Each CDR3 is given with its conserved first and last residue. Each record gives: V gene, CDR3 protein.

TRBV28	CASSFRRSYNSPLHF
TRBV7-2	CASSLRLAGGHNEQFF
TRBV12-3/TRBV12-4	CASSFGHGYTF
TRBV20-1	CSARDPGQREVTTDTQYF
TRBV7-7	CASSLGGRSYEQYF
TRBV6-2/TRBV6-3	CASRSGDASYEQYF
TRBV29-1	CSVYGLEQFF
TRBV11-3	CASSLDSGRGTQYF
TRBV20-1	CGARQGFLYEQYF
TRBV20-1	CSARDKGGYTF
TRBV20-1	CSARGDANYGYTF
TRBV7-2	CASSNFQGTSGNTIYF
TRBV28	CASRDQGAGEAFF
TRBV15	CATSRDLGLAGEGAFF
TRBV20-1	CSATRLAGIYEQYF
TRBV12-3/TRBV12-4	CASSLALMGEQYF